This T cell receptor (beta chain) was found in a study of human T cells and chemical hapten exposure. The time point denotes: patch test 3, about 24 weeks after DPC sensitization. Treatment of the sample: therapeutic diphenylcyclopropenone sensitization with weekly scalp DPC. Unfractionated whole blood yielded the extracted total RNA. TCRdb ran MiXCR on the RACE reads and lists one entry per CDR3 protein. This table has around 40,000 distinct CDR3 sequences, roughly 12% appearing once. This clonotype showed up just a few times. Germline-derived CDR1 and CDR2 are SGHNT and YENEEA. V was trimmed by 0 bases and J by 2 bases, leaving 8 bases between them. The CDR3 covers 16 residues.

The sequence came from a middle-aged woman with alopecia areata. Some clones in this sample may be carry-over from other donors' samples. This specimen consisted of whole blood, obtained in connection with sensitization to the hapten diphenylcyclopropenone (DPC). The chain recombines TRBV11-3 with TRBJ2-6; D may be TRBD1 or TRBD2 (5 bases each). CDR3 amino acids: CASSLEGTAGANVLTF. CDR3 bases: TGTGCCAGCAGCTTAGAGGGGACGGCTGGGGCCAACGTCCTGACTTTC. Together with reference TRBV11-3 and TRBJ2-6, the CDR3 gives the full variable domain: EAGVVQSPRYKIIEKKQPVAFWCNPISGHNTLYWYLQNLGQGPELLIRYENEEAVDDSQLPKDRFSAERLKGVDSTLKIQPAELGDSAVYLCASSLEGTAGANVLTFGAGSRLTVL.